The T cell receptor beta chain described here comes from a study of blood T cell repertoires in COVID-19. At the level of the study: Specimens from acute and convalescent COVID-19 originated in the United States, Italy and Spain. PBMCs, B-cell-depleted T cells, or T cells were the source of the cDNA or gDNA that made up the material.

CDR1 MNHNY and CDR2 SVGAGI come from the germline V gene (reference sequence). The CDR3 runs 13 residues. As originally analysed: Reference gene primer amplification gave estimated nucleated cell counts. Some clones are missing from TCRdb's copy, which holds only in-frame ones; the method was immunoSEQ multiplex PCR. D and trimming come from the DNA, and the V and J calls and clone size come from that table. This sample yields 100,000 to 150,000 clones, of which approximately 85% are seen a single time; approximately 30% belongs to the top ten. Sequenced: peripheral blood. V usage is TRBV6-6 and J usage is TRBJ2-2, with D tentatively TRBD2 (6 bases). This TCR was recovered from a woman older than 75 with acute or convalescent COVID-19. DNA for the CDR3: TGTGCTCTTTGCGGGGAAAACACCGGGGAGCTGTTTTTT. Amino acids: CALCGENTGELFF.